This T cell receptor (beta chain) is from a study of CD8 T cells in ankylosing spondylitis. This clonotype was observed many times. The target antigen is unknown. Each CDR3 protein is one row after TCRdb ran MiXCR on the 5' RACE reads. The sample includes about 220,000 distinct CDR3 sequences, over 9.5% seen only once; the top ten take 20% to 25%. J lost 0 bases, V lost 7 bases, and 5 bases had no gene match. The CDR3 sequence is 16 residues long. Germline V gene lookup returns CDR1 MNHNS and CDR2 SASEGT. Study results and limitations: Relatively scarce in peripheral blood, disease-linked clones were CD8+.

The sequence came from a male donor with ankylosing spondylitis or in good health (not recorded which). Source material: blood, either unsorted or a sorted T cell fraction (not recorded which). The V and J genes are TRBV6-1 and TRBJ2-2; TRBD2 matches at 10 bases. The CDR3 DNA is TGTGCCAGCAAGGTAGCGGGGGGAGCGAACACCGGGGAGCTGTTTTTT. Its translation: CASKVAGGANTGELFF.